Listed below are T cell receptor beta chains from one sample, sequenced in a study of CD8+ T cells in alopecia areata. Sequenced by immunoSEQ multiplex PCR; TCRdb stores in-frame clones only, minus some. The repertoire holds more than 90,000 clones, with 60% to 75% as singletons. The sample consisted of CD8+ T cells sorted from blood, taken at week 4, from a patient treated with tofacitinib. The origin of the receptors is a human donor with alopecia areata. Each CDR3 is given with its conserved first and last residue. A D gene is named only where the DNA matches it firmly. Clone size is given for some rows only: seen once, a few or many times, or a class if the clone is expanded.

TGTGCCAGCAGTGAGAAGGCGGGGGATTACAATGAGCAGTTCTTC	CASSEKAGDYNEQFF	TRBD2	medium-sized	TRBV6-4	TRBJ2-1
TGTGCCAGCAGCTGGGACAGGGGGTTTCAGCCCCAGCATTTT	CASSWDRGFQPQHF	TRBD1	.	TRBV28	TRBJ1-5
TGTGCCAGCAGGACTGATAGCGGGCGCCAAGAGACCCAGTACTTC	CASRTDSGRQETQYF	TRBD2	.	TRBV11-2	TRBJ2-5
TGTGCCAGCAGTTTAGGCCAGGAGTATACCGGGGAGCTGTTTTTT	CASSLGQEYTGELFF	.	.	TRBV28	TRBJ2-2
TGTGCCAGCAGCAAAGGAGAGACCCAGTACTTC	CASSKGETQYF	.	.	TRBV9	TRBJ2-5
TGCGCCAGCAGCTCCTCCGGGACCCCGAGACCTACTGAGCAGTTCTTC	CASSSSGTPRPTEQFF	.	.	TRBV4-1	TRBJ2-1
TGCGCCAGCAGTTATAGCGGTAGCTCCTACGAGCAGTACTTC	CASSYSGSSYEQYF	.	.	TRBV4-1	TRBJ2-7
TGTGCCAGCAGCCCCGAATTCGGAGAGACCCAGTACTTC	CASSPEFGETQYF	.	.	TRBV11-2	TRBJ2-5
TGTGCCAGCAGCGTCATTTTGGACAGTGAGAACACTGAAGCTTTCTTT	CASSVILDSENTEAFF	.	.	TRBV9	TRBJ1-1
TGCGCCAGCAGCCAAGATGCCGATCACTATGGCTACACCTTC	CASSQDADHYGYTF	.	.	TRBV4-3	TRBJ1-2
TGTGCCAGCAGTTACTCAGGGACCCACAATGAGCAGTTCTTC	CASSYSGTHNEQFF	.	.	TRBV6-5	TRBJ2-1
TGCGCCAGCAGCCCCGGGGGGGGATTCCAAGAGACCCAGTACTTC	CASSPGGGFQETQYF	TRBD2	.	TRBV11-2	TRBJ2-5
TGTGCCAGCAGTGAAAGTGCAGGGACCGGGGCCAACGTCCTGACTTTC	CASSESAGTGANVLTF	.	few	TRBV6-1	TRBJ2-6
TGTGCCAGCCCGTCAACAGGGAACGAGCAGTACTTC	CASPSTGNEQYF	.	.	TRBV25-1	TRBJ2-7
TGTGCCAGCAGCCTTCCCGTACTAGCGCCCCTACGTAACACCGGGGAGCTGTTTTTT	CASSLPVLAPLRNTGELFF	TRBD2	.	TRBV7-9	TRBJ2-2
TGTGCCAGCAGACAATTCAGACTAGCACAACAAGAGACCCAGTACTTC	CASRQFRLAQQETQYF	TRBD2	.	TRBV28	TRBJ2-5
TGTGCCAGCAGTCTAGACGGGGGGGACCAAGAGACCCAGTACTTC	CASSLDGGDQETQYF	TRBD2	few	TRBV27	TRBJ2-5
TGTGCCAGCAGTTACTTAGCTAGCGGCAGAGAGACCCAGTACTTC	CASSYLASGRETQYF	TRBD2	.	TRBV6-5	TRBJ2-5
TGTGCCAGCAGCTCAAATACAGGGGAGAACACTGAAGCTTTCTTT	CASSSNTGENTEAFF	TRBD1	.	TRBV7-3	TRBJ1-1
TGTGCCAGCAGCCACGGGAACACTGAAGCTTTCTTT	CASSHGNTEAFF	.	.	TRBV6-5	TRBJ1-1
TGTGCCAGTAGTCCCCACAGTAACACCGGGGAGCTGTTTTTT	CASSPHSNTGELFF	.	few	TRBV19	TRBJ2-2
TGTGCCAGCAGTCTCCGAGTTAGGGACAGGGCGGGCACCGGGGAGCTGTTTTTT	CASSLRVRDRAGTGELFF	TRBD1	.	TRBV28	TRBJ2-2
TGTGCCAGCACGGGGGGAGGCACAGATACGCAGTATTTT	CASTGGGTDTQYF	TRBD2	few	TRBV9	TRBJ2-3
TGTGCCAGCAGTGAGACAGGGCTGAACAATGAGCAGTTCTTC	CASSETGLNNEQFF	TRBD1	.	TRBV27	TRBJ2-1
TGTGCCATCAGACCCGGGACTAGCGGGGGGACCTCCTACAATGAGCAGTTCTTC	CAIRPGTSGGTSYNEQFF	TRBD2	.	TRBV10-3	TRBJ2-1
TGTGCCAGCAGCTCGATGAATGAAAAACTGTTTTTT	CASSSMNEKLFF	.	few	TRBV7-9	TRBJ1-4
TGTGCCAGCAGCTTAGACGGGACAGATCAAGAGACCCAGTACTTC	CASSLDGTDQETQYF	TRBD1	.	TRBV7-9	TRBJ2-5
TGTGCCAGCAGTTTCGCACGGACCAACTACGAGCAGTACTTC	CASSFARTNYEQYF	.	.	TRBV27	TRBJ2-7
TGTGCCAGTAGCGCCTACTCGGGCACCGGGGAGCTGTTTTTT	CASSAYSGTGELFF	.	.	TRBV19	TRBJ2-2
TGTGCCAGCACTGCAGTAGCCGGGACGGACTATGGCTACACCTTC	CASTAVAGTDYGYTF	.	.	TRBV25-1	TRBJ1-2
TGTGCCAGCGCGCCCTTTACCGGGGAGCTGTTTTTT	CASAPFTGELFF	.	.	TRBV27	TRBJ2-2
TGTGCCAGCAGCGTAGGCCAGGGGGCTTACTCCTACAATGAGCAGTTCTTC	CASSVGQGAYSYNEQFF	TRBD1	.	TRBV9	TRBJ2-1
TGCAGCGTTGTCGGGACAGGGGGCGAAAGCGATGGCTACACCTTC	CSVVGTGGESDGYTF	TRBD1	few	TRBV29-1	TRBJ1-2
TGCGCCAGCAGCCAAGATCTTCCGATCGCGAACACCGGGGAGCTGTTTTTT	CASSQDLPIANTGELFF	.	many	TRBV4-1	TRBJ2-2
TGTGCCAGCAGCGGCACAAACACCGGGGAGCTGTTTTTT	CASSGTNTGELFF	.	medium-sized	TRBV7-9	TRBJ2-2
TGTGCCAGCAGCGTAGCTACAGTTCGGGAGGGCCCAGATACGCAGTATTTT	CASSVATVREGPDTQYF	TRBD2	.	TRBV9	TRBJ2-3
TGTGCCAGCAGTTCGACATTTGGCCCTAATTGGGAAACCTTC	CASSSTFGPNWETF	.	.	TRBV27	TRBJ1-2
TGTGCCAGCAGCTCCTCCAGCGGGAGATCCTACAATGAGCAGTTCTTC	CASSSSSGRSYNEQFF	TRBD2	.	TRBV5-4	TRBJ2-1
TGTGCCAGCAGGCCTGGAGGCAGGGGTCACATTCAGTACTTC	CASRPGGRGHIQYF	.	few	TRBV5-8	TRBJ2-4
TGCGGCTCTCGAATGAGGGGAGAGGACGAGCAGTACTTC	CGSRMRGEDEQYF	.	few	TRBV29-1	TRBJ2-7
TGTGCCAGCAGTGTGGGACAGGGGGCGCCTGAGCAGTACTTC	CASSVGQGAPEQYF	TRBD1	few	TRBV2	TRBJ2-7
TGCGCCAGCAGGCCGCCCCCCTACACCGGGGAGCTGTTTTTT	CASRPPPYTGELFF	.	few	TRBV5-1	TRBJ2-2
TGTGCCAGCAGCAAAGCCTATAGCAATCAGCCCCAGCATTTT	CASSKAYSNQPQHF	.	.	TRBV6-5	TRBJ1-5
TGTGCCAGCAGCGGACTACTGACAGGGGGCCTTAATGAGCAGTTCTTC	CASSGLLTGGLNEQFF	TRBD1	.	TRBV7-2	TRBJ2-1
TGTGCCAGCAGGTATCAGGGCGGCGAGCAGTACTTC	CASRYQGGEQYF	.	.	TRBV7-9	TRBJ2-7
TGCGCCAGCAGCTTGGCCGAATGGACAGACAATGGCTACACCTTC	CASSLAEWTDNGYTF	.	.	TRBV5-1	TRBJ1-2
TGTGCCAGCAGCGGGACTAGCCGGACCCTAAGGTCCGGGGAGCTGTTTTTT	CASSGTSRTLRSGELFF	TRBD2	.	TRBV7-2	TRBJ2-2
TGTGCCAGCAGCTTGGCCGAAAACATTCAGTACTTC	CASSLAENIQYF	.	.	TRBV5-6	TRBJ2-4
TGTGCCAGCAGTTACGGGTATCGGGTATTGAATTCACCCCTCCACTTT	CASSYGYRVLNSPLHF	.	.	TRBV6-6	TRBJ1-6
TGTGCCAGCAGCTTTAGAGGGGCCACAGATACGCAGTATTTT	CASSFRGATDTQYF	.	few	TRBV13	TRBJ2-3
TGTGCCACTGCCGCCGGGGAGGGGCGGTACAATGAGCAGTTCTTC	CATAAGEGRYNEQFF	TRBD2	.	TRBV10-3	TRBJ2-1
TGCGCCAGCAGCCCTCTAGGGGCTGAGACCCAGTACTTC	CASSPLGAETQYF	.	.	TRBV4-1	TRBJ2-5
TGTGCCAGCAGTTTTTATGCCTCAGGGAGAGGGGGTATGCGGCACAGGCCAGAGACCCAGTACTTC	CASSFYASGRGGMRHRPETQYF	.	.	TRBV28	TRBJ2-5
TGCGCCAGCAGCCAACGGACAGTTGGGATGAACACTGAAGCTTTCTTT	CASSQRTVGMNTEAFF	.	.	TRBV5-1	TRBJ1-1
TGTGCCAGCAGTTCCCGGGACAGGAACCTACTCTTGAACACTGAAGCTTTCTTT	CASSSRDRNLLLNTEAFF	TRBD1	.	TRBV27	TRBJ1-1